These 8 T cell receptor beta chains came from one sample sequenced in a study of OX40 agonist ivuxolimab in advanced cancers. Sequencing was performed with immunoSEQ multiplex PCR; in TCRdb, only in-frame clones are kept and a portion is missing. The sample carries 130,000 or so clones, about 92% recorded once. The sample here was CD4+ or CD8+ T cells sorted from blood, taken in a trial of the OX40 agonist ivuxolimab. Receptors originate from an adult with an advanced solid tumor such as melanoma, head and neck, liver or kidney cancer.

The rearrangement links TRBV27 to TRBJ1-1; TRBD1 agrees at 9 bases. The CDR3 spans 14 residues. The V gene end was trimmed by 7 bases and the J gene end by 0 bases; junction bases not matched to a gene: 3. Germline CDR1 is MNHEY and CDR2 is SMNVEV (reference sequence). CDR3 sequence reads: CASMRQGVNTEAFF. The CDR3 DNA is TGTGCCAGCATGAGACAGGGGGTGAACACTGAAGCTTTCTTT.

The rearrangement uses TRBV15 and TRBJ1-2, with D unclear. V lost 0 bases to trimming and J lost 4 bases, with 33 bases between them. CDR1 is LNHNV, CDR2 YYDKDF, per germline (reference sequence). The CDR3 is made up of 22 amino acids. The CDR3 spells CATSRDEWRVGSGKRVGYGYTF. For the CDR3, the DNA is TGTGCCACCAGCAGAGACGAGTGGCGGGTCGGGTCGGGGAAGCGGGTCGGCTATGGCTACACCTTC.

V gene TRBV2 combines with J gene TRBJ2-3; D ambiguous. Trimming stripped 2 bases from V and 2 bases from J, with 8 bases between. The CDR3 has 14 residues. Germline V gives CDR1 SNHLY, CDR2 FYNNEI. For the CDR3, the DNA is TGTGCCAGCAGTGAACTGATTACCACAGATACGCAGTATTTT. It yields the protein CASSELITTDTQYF.

This sequence joins TRBV7-2 and TRBJ2-7, with unresolved D. The V and J ends lost 3 bases and 3 bases respectively, with 9 bases between them. The CDR3 runs 13 residues. Germline loops: CDR1 SGHTA, CDR2 FQGNSA. The CDR3 here is CASSFSRNYEQYF. CDR3 in DNA: TGTGCCAGCAGCTTTTCCAGGAACTACGAGCAGTACTTC.

V usage is TRBV11-2 and J usage is TRBJ2-1; 9 bases are shared with TRBD2. With 6 bases clipped from V and 0 bases from J, the junction kept 6 bases outside the gene matches. The CDR3 covers 16 residues. Per the germline V gene, CDR1 is SGHAT and CDR2 is FQNNGV. Written as DNA, the CDR3 is TGTGCCAGCAGTCCCCTAGCGGGGAGCTCCTACAATGAGCAGTTCTTC. Residues: CASSPLAGSSYNEQFF.

The chain recombines TRBV6-9 with TRBJ2-7; TRBD1 is a possible D gene (6 bases). This CDR3 has 15 amino acids. In germline, CDR1 is MNHGY, CDR2 SVAAGI. V lost 5 bases to trimming and J lost 1 base, with 15 bases between them. This CDR3 is CASSLRAGASYEQYF. The CDR3 coding sequence is TGTGCCAGCAGTCTGAGGGCAGGGGCATCCTACGAGCAGTACTTC.

This chain links TRBV29-1 with TRBJ2-1; D is uncertain. Germline V gene lookup returns CDR1 SQVTM and CDR2 ANQGSEA. V shed 4 bases and J shed 10 bases, with 5 bases lying between them. There are 9 residues in the CDR3. DNA of the CDR3: TGCAGCGTTGCTTCAGAGCAGTTCTTC. Residues: CSVASEQFF.

This clone was recorded a few times. The chain carries TRBV28 and TRBJ1-4; 8 nucleotides align to TRBD1. The V gene end was trimmed by 4 bases and the J gene end by 8 bases; junction bases not matched to a gene: 6. CDR3 length equals 14 residues. Germline assignment: CDR1 MDHEN and CDR2 SYDVKM. CDR3 protein: CASSSRTGLEKLFF. CDR3 DNA: TGTGCCAGCAGTTCCCGGACAGGGCTGGAAAAACTGTTTTTT.